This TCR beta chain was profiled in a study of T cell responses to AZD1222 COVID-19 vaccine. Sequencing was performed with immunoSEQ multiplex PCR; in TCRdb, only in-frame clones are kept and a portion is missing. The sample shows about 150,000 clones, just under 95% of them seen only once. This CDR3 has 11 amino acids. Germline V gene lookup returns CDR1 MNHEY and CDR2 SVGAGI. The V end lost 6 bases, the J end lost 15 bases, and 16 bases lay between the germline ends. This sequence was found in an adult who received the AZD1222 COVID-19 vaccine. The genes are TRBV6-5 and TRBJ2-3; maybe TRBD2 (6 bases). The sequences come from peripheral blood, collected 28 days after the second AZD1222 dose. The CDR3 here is CASRTTRTIYF. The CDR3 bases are TGTGCCAGCAGAACGACTAGAACTATCTATTTT.